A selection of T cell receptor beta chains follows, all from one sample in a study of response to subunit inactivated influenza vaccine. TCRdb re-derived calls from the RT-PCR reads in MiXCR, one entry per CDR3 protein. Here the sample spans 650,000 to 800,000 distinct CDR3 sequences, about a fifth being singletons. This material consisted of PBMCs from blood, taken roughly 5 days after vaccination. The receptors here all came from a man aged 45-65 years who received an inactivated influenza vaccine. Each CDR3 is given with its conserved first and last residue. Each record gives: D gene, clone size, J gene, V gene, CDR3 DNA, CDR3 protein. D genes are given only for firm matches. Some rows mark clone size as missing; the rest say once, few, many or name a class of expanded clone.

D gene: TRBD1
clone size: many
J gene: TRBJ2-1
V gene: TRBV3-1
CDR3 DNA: TGTGCCAGCAGCCAGACCGGGACAGGGTTCTACAATGAGCAGTTCTTC
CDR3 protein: CASSQTGTGFYNEQFF

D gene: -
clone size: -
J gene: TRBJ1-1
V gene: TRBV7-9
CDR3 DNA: TGTGCCAGCAGCTTAGGGAGGGGACCTGGACCGGTTGCTTTCTTT
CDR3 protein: CASSLGRGPGPVAFF

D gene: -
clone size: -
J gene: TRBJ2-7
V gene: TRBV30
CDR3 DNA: TGTGCCTGGAGTAGGACTCGCTCCTACGAGCAGTACTTC
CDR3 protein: CAWSRTRSYEQYF

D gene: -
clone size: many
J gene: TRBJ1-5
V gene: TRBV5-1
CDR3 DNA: TGCGCCAGCAGCTTTGGGGGGGACCATCAGCCCCAGCATTTT
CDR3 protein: CASSFGGDHQPQHF

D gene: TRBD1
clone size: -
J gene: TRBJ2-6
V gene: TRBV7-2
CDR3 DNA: TGTGCCAGCAGCTTAGCGGGCAGGGGGTTATCTGGGGCCAACGTCCTGACTTTC
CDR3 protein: CASSLAGRGLSGANVLTF

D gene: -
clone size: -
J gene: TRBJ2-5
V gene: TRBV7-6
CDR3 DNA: TGTGCCAGCAGCTTAGGTCTTGGCGGGGCCCAAGAGACCCAGTACTTC
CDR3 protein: CASSLGLGGAQETQYF

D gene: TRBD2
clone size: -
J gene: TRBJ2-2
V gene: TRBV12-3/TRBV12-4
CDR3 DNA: TGTGCCAGCAGATTGACTAGCGGGGGGTCCGGGGAGCTGTTTTTT
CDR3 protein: CASRLTSGGSGELFF

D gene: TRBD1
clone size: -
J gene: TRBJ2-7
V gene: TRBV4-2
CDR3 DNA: TGTGCCAGCAGCCAATCGACAGGGGGCGCAGGGTACGAGCAGTACTTC
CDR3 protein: CASSQSTGGAGYEQYF

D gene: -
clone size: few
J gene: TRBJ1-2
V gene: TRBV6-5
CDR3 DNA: TGTGCCAGCAGTTACTCGAGGGCAGGGGAGAGCTATGGCTACACCTTC
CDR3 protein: CASSYSRAGESYGYTF

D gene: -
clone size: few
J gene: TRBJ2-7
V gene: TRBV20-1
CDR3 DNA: -
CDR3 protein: CSANAVLRDPLEQYF

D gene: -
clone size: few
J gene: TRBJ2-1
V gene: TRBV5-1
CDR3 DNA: TGCGCCAGCAGCTCGCCCTTGGGCGAACCCTACAATGAGCAGTTCTTC
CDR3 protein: CASSSPLGEPYNEQFF

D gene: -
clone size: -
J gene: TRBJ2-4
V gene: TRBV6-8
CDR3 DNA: TGTGCCAGCAGTTACTCGATATGTATCATTCAGTACTTC
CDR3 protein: CASSYSICIIQYF

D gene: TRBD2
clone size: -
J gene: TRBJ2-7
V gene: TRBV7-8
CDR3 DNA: TGTGCCAGCAGCTTAGCCTGGCGGCGGGGGGCCTACTACGAGCAGTACTTC
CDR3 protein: CASSLAWRRGAYYEQYF

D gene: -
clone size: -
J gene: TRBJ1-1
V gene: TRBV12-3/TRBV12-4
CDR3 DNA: TGTGCCAGCACTCTAACAGGGATGAACACTGAAGCTTTCTTT
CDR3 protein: CASTLTGMNTEAFF

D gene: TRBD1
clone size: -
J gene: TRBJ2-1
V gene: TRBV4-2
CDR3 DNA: TGTGCCAGCAGCCAAGAACTGTCAGGGGGCAATGAGCAGTTCTTC
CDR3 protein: CASSQELSGGNEQFF

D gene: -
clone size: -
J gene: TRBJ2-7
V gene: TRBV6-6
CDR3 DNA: TGTGCCACCAGCAGAGACGTGGGCGAGCAGTACTTC
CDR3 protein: CATSRDVGEQYF

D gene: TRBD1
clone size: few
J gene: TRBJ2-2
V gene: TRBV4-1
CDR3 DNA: TGCGCCAGCAGCCAGTCCTGGGACAGGAACACCGGGGAGCTGTTTTTT
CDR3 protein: CASSQSWDRNTGELFF

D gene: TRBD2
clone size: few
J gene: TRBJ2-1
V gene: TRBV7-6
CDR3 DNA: TGTGCCAGCAGCTTAACGACTAGCGGGAGGGTCAATGAGCAGTTCTTC
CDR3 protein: CASSLTTSGRVNEQFF

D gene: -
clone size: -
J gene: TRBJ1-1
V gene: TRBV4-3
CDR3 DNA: TGCGCCAGCAGCCAAGGCACTTACACCAACACTGAAGCTTTCTTT
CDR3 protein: CASSQGTYTNTEAFF

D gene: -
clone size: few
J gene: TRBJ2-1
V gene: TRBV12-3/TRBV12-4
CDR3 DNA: TGTGCCAGCAGTTTAGGTCCAGGGCTTAATAATGAGCAGTTCTTC
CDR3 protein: CASSLGPGLNNEQFF

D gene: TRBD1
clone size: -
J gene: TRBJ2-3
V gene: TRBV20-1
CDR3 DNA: TGCAGTGCTAGGGGGGACAGGGGGCGAGAAGATACGCAGTATTTT
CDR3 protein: CSARGDRGREDTQYF

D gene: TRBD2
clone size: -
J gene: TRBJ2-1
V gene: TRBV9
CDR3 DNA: TGTGCCAGCAGCGCCTGGGAGGGCGGGATTTCCTACAATGAGCAGTTCTTC
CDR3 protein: CASSAWEGGISYNEQFF

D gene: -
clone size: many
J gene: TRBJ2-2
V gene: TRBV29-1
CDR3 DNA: TGCAGCGCGCAGCTCCGGCGGGGGCGGAACACCGGGGAGCTGTTTTTT
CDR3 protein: CSAQLRRGRNTGELFF

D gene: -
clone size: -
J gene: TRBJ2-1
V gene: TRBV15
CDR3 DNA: TGTGCCACCAGCAGAGAATCGGGCTACAATGAGCAGTTCTTC
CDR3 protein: CATSRESGYNEQFF

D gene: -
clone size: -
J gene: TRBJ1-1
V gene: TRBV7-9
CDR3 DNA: TGTGCCAGCAGCTTAAATGATCAACAGGCTGAAGCTTTCTTT
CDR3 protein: CASSLNDQQAEAFF

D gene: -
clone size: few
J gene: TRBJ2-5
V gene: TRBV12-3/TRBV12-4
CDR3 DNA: TGTGCCAGCAGTCCCTTAGGTAGCGGATACCAAGAGACCCAGTACTTC
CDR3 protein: CASSPLGSGYQETQYF

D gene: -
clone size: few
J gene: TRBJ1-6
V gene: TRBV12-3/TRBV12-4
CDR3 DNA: TGTGCCAGCAGTTTAGGACAGAACTATAATTCACCCCTCCACTTT
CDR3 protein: CASSLGQNYNSPLHF

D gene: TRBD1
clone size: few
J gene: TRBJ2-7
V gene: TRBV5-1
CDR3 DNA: TGCGCCAGCAGCCCATCGTGGACAGGGGACGAGCAGTACTTC
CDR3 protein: CASSPSWTGDEQYF

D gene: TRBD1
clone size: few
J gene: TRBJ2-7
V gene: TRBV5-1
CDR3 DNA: TGCGCCAGCAGCTTGGACGTTGCGGGGACAGGGAACTACGAGCAGTACTTC
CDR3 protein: CASSLDVAGTGNYEQYF

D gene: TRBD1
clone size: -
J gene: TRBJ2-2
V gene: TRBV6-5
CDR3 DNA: TGTGCCAGCAGTTACGAGACAGGGTTCACCGGGGAGCTGTTTTTT
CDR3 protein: CASSYETGFTGELFF

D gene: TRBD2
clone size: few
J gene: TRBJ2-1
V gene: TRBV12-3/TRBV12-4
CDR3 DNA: TGTGCCAGCAGTTCGACTAGCGGGAATATAAATGAGCAGTTCTTC
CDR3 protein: CASSSTSGNINEQFF

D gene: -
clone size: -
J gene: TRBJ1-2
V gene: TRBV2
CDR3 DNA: TGTGCCAGCAGTTCGACGGGGCCCGGGACCTTC
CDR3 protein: CASSSTGPGTF

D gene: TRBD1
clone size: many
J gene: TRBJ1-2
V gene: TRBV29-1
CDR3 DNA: TGCAGCGTCGGACAGGGGGGGAACTATGGCTACACCTTC
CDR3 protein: CSVGQGGNYGYTF

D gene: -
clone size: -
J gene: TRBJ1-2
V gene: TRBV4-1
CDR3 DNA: TGCGCCAGCAGCCAAGATCTTTGGGGGGCTAGGGACTATGGCTACACCTTC
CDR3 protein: CASSQDLWGARDYGYTF